This T cell receptor beta chain was captured in a study of PD-L1 blockade in urothelial cancer. Study-level information: T cells were recovered from blood samples at a median of roughly 150,000.

The table came from immunoSEQ multiplex PCR; TCRdb's copy has only in-frame clones and leaves some out. The repertoire includes about 120,000 clones, more than 85% of them detected once, and under 2% sits in the top ten. Documented time point: peripheral blood 6 weeks after treatment start. The CDR3 has 8 residues. Germline V lookup: CDR1 MNHNS, CDR2 SASEGT. V was trimmed by 7 bases and J by 11 bases, leaving 5 bases between them. Sequences were derived from PBMCs, sampled around atezolizumab (anti-PD-L1) treatment. The receptor was isolated from a man aged 55 to 70 with urothelial cancer. The chain recombines TRBV6-1 with TRBJ1-1; D uncertain. In DNA form, the CDR3 reads TGTGCCAGCACTCAGGCTTTCTTT. It is translated as CASTQAFF.